A selection of T cell receptor beta chains follows, all from one sample in a study of cytomegalovirus exposure and HLA in healthy donors. Using immunoSEQ multiplex PCR, the repertoire was profiled, and TCRdb retains in-frame clones only, with some absent. This table holds 130,000 to 150,000 clones, nearly 90% found once. Sequenced input: PBMCs. These TCRs come from a woman aged 18-29 years in good health and CMV-seropositive. The CDR3 runs from the conserved cysteine through the conserved F or W. The D gene is left open where the match is weak. Size is stated for part of the rows, as once, few or many counts, or as a class when the clone is expanded.

>-|TRBD1|TRBJ1-5|TRBV5-1
CASSKEGTGGGQPQHF
TGCGCCAGCAGTAAAGAAGGGACAGGGGGCGGTCAGCCCCAGCATTTT
>-|TRBD1|TRBJ1-2|TRBV5-6
CASSFYGDSNYGYTF
TGTGCCAGCAGCTTTTATGGGGACAGCAACTATGGCTACACCTTC
>-|TRBD2|TRBJ2-1|TRBV5-6
CASSASGTSGHEQFF
TGTGCCAGCAGCGCCTCCGGGACTAGCGGCCATGAGCAGTTCTTC
>-|-|TRBJ1-2|TRBV2
CASSEYAPGVQRYGYTF
TGTGCCAGCAGTGAGTACGCCCCAGGGGTACAAAGATATGGCTACACCTTC
>-|-|TRBJ1-1|TRBV10-2
CASSESRGSTEAFF
TGCGCCAGCAGTGAGTCGCGGGGGAGTACTGAAGCTTTCTTT
>-|TRBD1|TRBJ1-1|TRBV28
CASSRQGYTEAFF
TGTGCCAGCAGTCGACAGGGATACACTGAAGCTTTCTTT
>-|-|TRBJ2-5|TRBV9
CASSTRGETQYF
TGTGCCAGCAGCACCCGGGGGGAGACCCAGTACTTC
>-|-|TRBJ2-2|TRBV4-1
CASSQDRATGELFF
TGCGCCAGCAGCCAAGACAGGGCCACCGGGGAGCTGTTTTTT
>-|TRBD1|TRBJ1-3|TRBV19
CASSGQGGNTIYF
TGTGCCAGTAGCGGACAGGGTGGAAACACCATATATTTT
>-|TRBD2|TRBJ2-3|TRBV4-1
CASSQETSGGYNTQYF
TGCGCCAGCAGCCAAGAAACTAGCGGGGGGTATAATACGCAGTATTTT
>-|TRBD1|TRBJ1-4|TRBV4-3
CASSQDATGDAQKLFF
TGCGCCAGCAGCCAAGATGCGACAGGGGATGCGCAAAAACTGTTTTTT
>-|TRBD1|TRBJ2-2|TRBV7-2
CASSARQGRNTGELFF
TGTGCCAGCAGCGCCAGACAGGGGAGAAACACCGGGGAGCTGTTTTTT
>-|TRBD2|TRBJ2-1|TRBV9
CASSSQLAGGPLGNNEQFF
TGTGCCAGCAGCTCCCAACTAGCGGGGGGGCCGTTGGGGAACAATGAGCAGTTCTTC
>-|-|TRBJ1-5|TRBV5-1
CASSLEGQRNQPQHF
TGCGCCAGCAGCTTAGAAGGACAGCGCAATCAGCCCCAGCATTTT
>once|TRBD2|TRBJ2-5|TRBV11-2
CASTPSSSGQETQYF
TGTGCCAGCACCCCTTCCTCTAGCGGCCAAGAGACCCAGTACTTC
>-|-|TRBJ2-7|TRBV7-8
CASSHPGSPYEQYF
TGTGCCAGCAGCCATCCGGGGTCTCCCTACGAGCAGTACTTC
>-|TRBD1|TRBJ2-2|TRBV11-3
CASSSPGTGSNTGELFF
TGTGCCAGCAGCTCGCCGGGGACAGGGAGTAACACCGGGGAGCTGTTTTTT
>-|-|TRBJ1-2|TRBV10-2
CASSESHTRDYGYTF
TGCGCCAGCAGTGAGTCGCACACGAGGGACTATGGCTACACCTTC
>-|TRBD1|TRBJ1-2|TRBV7-9
CASSLVGQGHAF
TGTGCCAGCAGCTTAGTGGGACAGGGCCATGCCTTC
>-|-|TRBJ1-2|TRBV11-2
CASSLNRAYTF
TGTGCCAGCAGCTTAAACAGAGCCTACACCTTC
>-|TRBD2|TRBJ2-1|TRBV5-6
CASSFSRAAGVHNEQFF
TGTGCCAGCAGCTTCTCCCGTGCAGCGGGGGTACACAATGAGCAGTTCTTC
>once|-|TRBJ2-7|TRBV30
CAWSDGSYEQYF
TGTGCCTGGAGTGACGGCTCCTACGAGCAGTACTTC
>-|-|TRBJ2-1|TRBV5-1
CASSLTGSSYNEQFF
TGCGCCAGCAGCTTGACTGGTAGTTCCTACAATGAGCAGTTCTTC
>-|-|TRBJ1-5|TRBV28
CASSFLIPTGPRPQHF
TGTGCCAGCAGTTTCCTAATCCCGACAGGCCCTCGGCCCCAGCATTTT
>-|TRBD2|TRBJ2-1|TRBV20-1
CSARRENEQFF
TGCAGTGCACGGCGGGAGAATGAGCAGTTCTTC
>-|TRBD2|TRBJ2-3|TRBV27
CASSEPGLAGPRDTQYF
TGTGCCAGCAGTGAGCCCGGACTAGCGGGCCCCAGGGATACGCAGTATTTT
>-|-|TRBJ1-5|TRBV4-3
CASSQESRGPGPQHF
TGCGCCAGCAGCCAAGAATCCAGGGGCCCTGGGCCCCAGCATTTT
>-|TRBD1|TRBJ1-1|TRBV6-6
CASSLTRQGSTEAFF
TGTGCCAGCAGTTTAACTAGACAGGGGAGCACTGAAGCTTTCTTT
>-|-|TRBJ1-2|TRBV6-6
CASSYKFEGVGGYTF
TGTGCCAGCAGTTACAAATTCGAGGGGGTGGGAGGCTACACCTTC
>-|-|TRBJ1-4|TRBV5-6
CASSSLVEKLFF
TGTGCCAGCAGCTCTTTAGTTGAAAAACTGTTTTTT
>-|-|TRBJ1-4|TRBV27
CASSPRQEPNEKLFF
TGTGCCAGCAGCCCCAGACAGGAGCCTAATGAAAAACTGTTTTTT
>-|-|TRBJ1-6|TRBV7-3
CASSLARGSPLHF
TGTGCCAGCAGCTTAGCCAGGGGTTCACCCCTCCACTTT
>-|-|TRBJ1-1|TRBV7-9
CASRVVPTDFNTEAFF
TGTGCCAGCAGAGTGGTCCCGACGGACTTTAACACTGAAGCTTTCTTT
>-|TRBD2|TRBJ2-5|TRBV28
CASSYPPTSGGEETQYF
TGTGCCAGCAGCTACCCACCGACTAGCGGGGGGGAAGAGACCCAGTACTTC
>-|TRBD1|TRBJ1-2|TRBV27
CASSQWGDRFYGYTF
TGTGCCAGCAGTCAGTGGGGGGACAGGTTCTATGGCTACACCTTC
>-|-|TRBJ1-4|TRBV15
CATSRVPGALNEKLFF
TGTGCCACCAGCAGAGTCCCAGGGGCGCTTAATGAAAAACTGTTTTTT
>-|TRBD2|TRBJ2-3|TRBV5-4
CASSLPGLAGADTQYF
TGTGCCAGCAGCTTGCCTGGACTAGCGGGAGCAGATACGCAGTATTTT
>-|-|TRBJ1-2|TRBV11-3
CASSQKVPGDGYGYTF
TGTGCCAGCAGCCAAAAGGTGCCAGGGGATGGCTATGGCTACACCTTC
>-|-|TRBJ2-7|TRBV2
CASSEKPSTRQYF
TGTGCCAGCAGTGAGAAGCCCTCTACTCGGCAGTACTTC
>once|-|TRBJ2-7|TRBV30
CAWRSSAVYEQYF
TGTGCCTGGAGAAGCAGTGCGGTCTACGAGCAGTACTTC
>-|TRBD2|TRBJ2-3|TRBV6-5
CASSLLLAGGSDTQYF
TGTGCCAGCAGTTTATTGCTAGCGGGGGGGTCAGATACGCAGTATTTT
>-|-|TRBJ2-5|TRBV5-6
CASAVFDSQETQYF
TGTGCCAGCGCTGTGTTCGACAGCCAAGAGACCCAGTACTTC
>few|-|TRBJ1-2|TRBV5-1
CASSLTDSYGYTF
TGCGCCAGCAGCTTGACTGACTCCTATGGCTACACCTTC
>-|TRBD1|TRBJ2-4|TRBV6-1
CASRAGTGGTNIQYF
TGTGCCAGCAGGGCAGGGACAGGGGGTACAAACATTCAGTACTTC